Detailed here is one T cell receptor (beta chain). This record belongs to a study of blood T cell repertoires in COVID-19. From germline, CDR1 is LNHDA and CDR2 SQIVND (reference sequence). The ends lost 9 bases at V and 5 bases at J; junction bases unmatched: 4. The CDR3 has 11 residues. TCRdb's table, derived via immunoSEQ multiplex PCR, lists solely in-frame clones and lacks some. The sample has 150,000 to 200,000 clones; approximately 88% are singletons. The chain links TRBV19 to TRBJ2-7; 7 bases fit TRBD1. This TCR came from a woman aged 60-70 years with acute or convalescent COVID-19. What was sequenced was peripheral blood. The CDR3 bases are TGTGCCAGCCAAGACAGGGACGAGCAGTACTTC. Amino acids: CASQDRDEQYF.